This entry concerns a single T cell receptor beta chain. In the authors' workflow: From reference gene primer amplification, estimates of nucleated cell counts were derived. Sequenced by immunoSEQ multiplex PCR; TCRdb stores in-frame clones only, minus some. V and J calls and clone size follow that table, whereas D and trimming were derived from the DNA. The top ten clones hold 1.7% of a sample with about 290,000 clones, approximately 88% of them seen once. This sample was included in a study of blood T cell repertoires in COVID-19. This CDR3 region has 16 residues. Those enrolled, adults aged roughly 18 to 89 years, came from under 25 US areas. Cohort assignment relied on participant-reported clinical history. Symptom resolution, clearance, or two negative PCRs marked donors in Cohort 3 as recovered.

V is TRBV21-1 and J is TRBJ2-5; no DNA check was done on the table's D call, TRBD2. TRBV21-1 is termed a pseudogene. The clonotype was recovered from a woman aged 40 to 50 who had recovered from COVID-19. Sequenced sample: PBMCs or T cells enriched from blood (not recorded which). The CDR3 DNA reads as TGTGCCAGCAGGAGAGACCTGGACGGAGCGGGGGAGACCCAGTACTTC. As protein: CASRRDLDGAGETQYF.